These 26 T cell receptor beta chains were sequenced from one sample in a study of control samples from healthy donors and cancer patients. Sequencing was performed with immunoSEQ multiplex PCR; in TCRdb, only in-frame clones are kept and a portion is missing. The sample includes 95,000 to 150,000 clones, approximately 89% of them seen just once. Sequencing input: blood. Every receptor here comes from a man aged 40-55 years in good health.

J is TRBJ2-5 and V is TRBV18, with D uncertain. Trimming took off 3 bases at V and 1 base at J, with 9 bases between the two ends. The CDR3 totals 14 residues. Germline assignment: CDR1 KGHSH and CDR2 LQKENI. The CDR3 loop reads CASSPRQGQETQYF. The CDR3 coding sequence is TGTGCCAGCTCACCCAGACAAGGCCAAGAGACCCAGTACTTC.

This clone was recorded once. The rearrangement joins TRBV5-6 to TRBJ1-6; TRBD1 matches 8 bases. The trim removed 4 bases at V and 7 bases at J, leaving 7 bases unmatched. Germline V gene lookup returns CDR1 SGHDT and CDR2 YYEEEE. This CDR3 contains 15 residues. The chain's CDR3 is CASSHRTGMNSPLHF. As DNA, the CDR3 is TGTGCCAGCAGCCACCGGACAGGGATGAATTCACCCCTCCACTTT.

The CDR3 DNA reads as TGTGCCAGCCGGCTCCTGAACACTGAAGCTTTCTTT. Translation gives CASRLLNTEAFF. The chain joins TRBV11-3 to TRBJ1-1; D gene ambiguous. V was clipped by 8 bases and J by 0 bases, with 7 bases between them. CDR1 is SGHNT, CDR2 YENEEA, per germline. The CDR3 runs 12 residues.

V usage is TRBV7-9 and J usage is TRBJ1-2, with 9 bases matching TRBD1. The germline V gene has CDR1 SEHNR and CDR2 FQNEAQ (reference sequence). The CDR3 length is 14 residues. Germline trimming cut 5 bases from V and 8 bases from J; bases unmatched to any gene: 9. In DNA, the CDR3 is TGTGCCAGCAGCCCGAACAGGGGGCTCGGGGGCTACACCTTC. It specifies CASSPNRGLGGYTF.

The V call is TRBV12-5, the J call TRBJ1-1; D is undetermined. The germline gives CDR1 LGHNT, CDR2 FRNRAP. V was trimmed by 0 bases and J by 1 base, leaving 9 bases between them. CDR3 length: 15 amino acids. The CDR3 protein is CASGLVRGSNTEAFF. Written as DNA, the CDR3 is TGTGCTAGTGGTTTGGTACGGGGTTCGAACACTGAAGCTTTCTTT.

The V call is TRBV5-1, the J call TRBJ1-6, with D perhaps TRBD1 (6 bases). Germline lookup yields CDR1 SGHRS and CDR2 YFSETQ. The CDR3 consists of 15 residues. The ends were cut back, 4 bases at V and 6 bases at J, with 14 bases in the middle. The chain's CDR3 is CASSVRDNLNSPLHF. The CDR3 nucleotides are TGCGCCAGCAGCGTCCGGGACAACCTTAATTCACCCCTCCACTTT.

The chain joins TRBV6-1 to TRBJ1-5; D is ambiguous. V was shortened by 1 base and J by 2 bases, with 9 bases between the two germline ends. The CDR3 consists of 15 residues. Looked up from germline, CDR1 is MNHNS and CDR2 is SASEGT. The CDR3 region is CASSEGGNGNQPQHF. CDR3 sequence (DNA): TGTGCCAGCAGTGAAGGAGGGAACGGCAATCAGCCCCAGCATTTT.

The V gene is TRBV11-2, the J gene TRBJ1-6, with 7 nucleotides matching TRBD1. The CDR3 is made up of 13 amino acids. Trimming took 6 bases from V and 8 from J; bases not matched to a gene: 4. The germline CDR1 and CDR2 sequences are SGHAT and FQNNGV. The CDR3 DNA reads TGTGCCAGCAGAGAGGGGGCGGATTCACCCCTCCACTTT. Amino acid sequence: CASREGADSPLHF.

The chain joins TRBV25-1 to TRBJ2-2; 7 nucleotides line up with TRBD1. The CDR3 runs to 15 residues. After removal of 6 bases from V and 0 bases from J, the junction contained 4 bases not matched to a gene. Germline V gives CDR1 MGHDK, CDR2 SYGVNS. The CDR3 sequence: CASSLTGPNTGELFF. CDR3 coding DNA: TGTGCCAGCAGCCTGACAGGGCCGAACACCGGGGAGCTGTTTTTT.

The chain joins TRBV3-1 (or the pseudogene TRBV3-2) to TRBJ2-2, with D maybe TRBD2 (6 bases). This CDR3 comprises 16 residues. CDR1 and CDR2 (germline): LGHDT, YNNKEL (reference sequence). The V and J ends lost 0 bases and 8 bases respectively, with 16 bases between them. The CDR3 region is CASSQDGGLPFGELFF. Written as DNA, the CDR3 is TGTGCCAGCAGCCAAGACGGAGGACTACCGTTTGGGGAGCTGTTTTTT.

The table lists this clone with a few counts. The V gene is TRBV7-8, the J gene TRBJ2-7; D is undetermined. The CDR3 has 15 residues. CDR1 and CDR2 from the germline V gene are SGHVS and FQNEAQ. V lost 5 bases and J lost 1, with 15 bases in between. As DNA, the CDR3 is TGTGCCAGCAGCCAATCAGGAGATCCTTCCTACGAGCAGTACTTC. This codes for CASSQSGDPSYEQYF.

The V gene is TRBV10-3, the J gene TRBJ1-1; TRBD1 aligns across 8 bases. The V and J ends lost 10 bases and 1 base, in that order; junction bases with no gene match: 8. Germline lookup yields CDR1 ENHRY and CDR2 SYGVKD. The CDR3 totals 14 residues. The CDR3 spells CATTRTGKNTEAFF. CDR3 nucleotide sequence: TGTGCCACCACCCGGACAGGGAAGAACACTGAAGCTTTCTTT.

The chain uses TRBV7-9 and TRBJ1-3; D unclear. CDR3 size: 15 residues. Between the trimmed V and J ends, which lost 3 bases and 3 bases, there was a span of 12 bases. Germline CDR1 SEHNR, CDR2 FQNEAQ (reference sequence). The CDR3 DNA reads TGTGCCAGCAGCTTTTCAACGGGTGATGGAAACACCATATATTTT. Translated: CASSFSTGDGNTIYF.

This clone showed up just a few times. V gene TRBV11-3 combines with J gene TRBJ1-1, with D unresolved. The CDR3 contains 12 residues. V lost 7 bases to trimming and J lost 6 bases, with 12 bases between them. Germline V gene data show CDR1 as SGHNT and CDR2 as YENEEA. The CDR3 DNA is TGTGCCAGCAAGGGCCGGTGGCCTGAAGCTTTCTTT. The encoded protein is CASKGRWPEAFF.

Written as DNA, the CDR3 is TGTGCCAGCAGCTTAGGCGCAGCACAGGATAATCAGCCCCAGCATTTT. This sequence encodes CASSLGAAQDNQPQHF. The genes are TRBV13 and TRBJ1-5, with D possibly matching TRBD1 (5 bases). Trimming removed 0 bases from V and 4 bases from J, with 13 bases in between. This CDR3 has 16 amino acids. CDR1 is PRHDT, CDR2 FYEKMQ, per germline (reference sequence).

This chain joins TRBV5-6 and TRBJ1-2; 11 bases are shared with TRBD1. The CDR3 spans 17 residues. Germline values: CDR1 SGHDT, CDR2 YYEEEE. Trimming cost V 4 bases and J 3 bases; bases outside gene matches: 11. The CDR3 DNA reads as TGTGCCAGCAGCCGCGGGACAGGGGGGGTAATCCACTATGGCTACACCTTC. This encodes CASSRGTGGVIHYGYTF.

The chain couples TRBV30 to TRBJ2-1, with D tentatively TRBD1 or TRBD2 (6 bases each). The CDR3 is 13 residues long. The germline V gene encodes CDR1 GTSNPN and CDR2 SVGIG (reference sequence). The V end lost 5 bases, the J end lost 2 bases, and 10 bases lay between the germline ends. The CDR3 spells CAWGGLTYNEQFF. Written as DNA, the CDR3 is TGTGCCTGGGGGGGGCTTACCTACAATGAGCAGTTCTTC.

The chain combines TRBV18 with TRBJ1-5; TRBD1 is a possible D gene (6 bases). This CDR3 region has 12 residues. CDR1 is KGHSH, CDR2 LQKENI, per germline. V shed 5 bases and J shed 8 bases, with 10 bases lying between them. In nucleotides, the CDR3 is TGTGCCAGCTCATCCAGGGGTGAGCCCCAGCATTTT. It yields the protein CASSSRGEPQHF. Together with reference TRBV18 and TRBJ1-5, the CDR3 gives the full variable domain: NAGVMQNPRHLVRRRGQEARLRCSPMKGHSHVYWYRQLPEEGLKFMVYLQKENIIDESGMPKERFSAEFPKEGPSILRIQQVVRGDSAAYFCASSSRGEPQHFGDGTRLSIL.

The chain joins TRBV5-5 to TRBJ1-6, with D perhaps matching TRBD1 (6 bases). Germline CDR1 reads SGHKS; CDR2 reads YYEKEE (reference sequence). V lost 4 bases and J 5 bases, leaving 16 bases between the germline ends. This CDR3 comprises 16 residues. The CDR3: CASSPLGTTDNSPLHF. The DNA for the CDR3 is TGTGCCAGCAGCCCCCTTGGGACAACCGATAATTCACCCCTCCACTTT. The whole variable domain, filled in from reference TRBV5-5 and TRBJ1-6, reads DAGVTQSPTHLIKTRGQQVTLRCSPISGHKSVSWYQQVLGQGPQFIFQYYEKEERGRGNFPDRFSARQFPNYSSELNVNALLLGDSALYLCASSPLGTTDNSPLHFGNGTRLTVT.

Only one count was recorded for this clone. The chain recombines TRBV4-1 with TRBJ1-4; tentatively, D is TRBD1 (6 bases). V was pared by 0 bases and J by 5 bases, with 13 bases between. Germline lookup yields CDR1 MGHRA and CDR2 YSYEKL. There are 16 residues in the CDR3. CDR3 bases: TGCGCCAGCAGCCAAGACAAAGGACAGCTAAATGAAAAACTGTTTTTT. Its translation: CASSQDKGQLNEKLFF.

The CDR3 nucleotides are TGTGCCAGCAGCCGGGAGTATAACTATGGCTACACCTTC. This encodes CASSREYNYGYTF. The rearrangement links TRBV9 to TRBJ1-2; D call uncertain. The V gene's germline CDR1 is SGDLS and CDR2 YYNGEE. The CDR3 sequence is 13 residues long. Trimming took off 4 bases at V and 1 base at J, with 8 bases between the two ends.

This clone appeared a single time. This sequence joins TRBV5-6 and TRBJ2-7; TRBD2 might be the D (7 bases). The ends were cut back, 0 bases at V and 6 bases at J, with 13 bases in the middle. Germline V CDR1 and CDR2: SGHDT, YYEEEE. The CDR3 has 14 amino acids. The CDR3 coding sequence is TGTGCCAGCAGCTTGGATTTGGGGGGGCTCGAGCAGTACTTC. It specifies CASSLDLGGLEQYF.

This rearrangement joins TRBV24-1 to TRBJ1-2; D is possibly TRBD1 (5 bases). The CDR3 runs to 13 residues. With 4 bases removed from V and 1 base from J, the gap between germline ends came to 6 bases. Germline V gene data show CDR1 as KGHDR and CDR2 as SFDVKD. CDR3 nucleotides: TGTGCCACCAGTGAAGGACATAACTATGGCTACACCTTC. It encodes CATSEGHNYGYTF.

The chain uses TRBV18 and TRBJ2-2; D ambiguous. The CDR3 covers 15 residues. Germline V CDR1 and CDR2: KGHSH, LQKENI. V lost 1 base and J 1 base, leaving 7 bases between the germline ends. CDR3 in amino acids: CASSPLAGNTGELFF. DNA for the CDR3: TGTGCCAGCTCACCACTCGCAGGGAACACCGGGGAGCTGTTTTTT.

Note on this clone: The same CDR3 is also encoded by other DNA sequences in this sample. CDR3: CASSIFGYGYTF. DNA for the CDR3: TGTGCCAGTAGTATCTTTGGGTATGGCTACACCTTC. The J gene is TRBJ1-2, the V gene TRBV19, with D unclear. The germline CDR1 and CDR2 sequences are LNHDA and SQIVND (reference sequence). The CDR3 runs 12 residues. Trimming took 3 bases from V and 5 from J, leaving 7 bases between them.

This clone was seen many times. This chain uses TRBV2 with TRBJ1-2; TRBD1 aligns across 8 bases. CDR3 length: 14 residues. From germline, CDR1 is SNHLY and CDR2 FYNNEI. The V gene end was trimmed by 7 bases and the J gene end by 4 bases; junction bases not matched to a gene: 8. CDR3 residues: CASIFGQGVYGYTF. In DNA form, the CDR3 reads TGTGCCAGCATTTTCGGACAGGGTGTCTATGGCTACACCTTC.